This T cell receptor (beta chain) was captured by sequencing in a study of blood T cell repertoires in COVID-19. This clone turned up a few times. The data were produced by immunoSEQ multiplex PCR, yet TCRdb's version contains in-frame clones alone and is incomplete. The repertoire holds 200,000 to 300,000 clones, around 87% seen once, with 3% to 3.5% in the top ten. Looked up from germline, CDR1 is MNHEY and CDR2 is SMNVEV (reference sequence). Trimming removed 0 bases at V and 3 bases at J, with 6 bases between. The CDR3 totals 13 residues. The source is a woman younger than 45 who had recovered from COVID-19. Sequences were obtained from peripheral blood. This rearrangement joins TRBV27 to TRBJ2-7; D gene uncertain. This CDR3 is CASSLSWSYEQYF. The CDR3 DNA is TGTGCCAGCAGTTTATCCTGGAGCTACGAGCAGTACTTC.